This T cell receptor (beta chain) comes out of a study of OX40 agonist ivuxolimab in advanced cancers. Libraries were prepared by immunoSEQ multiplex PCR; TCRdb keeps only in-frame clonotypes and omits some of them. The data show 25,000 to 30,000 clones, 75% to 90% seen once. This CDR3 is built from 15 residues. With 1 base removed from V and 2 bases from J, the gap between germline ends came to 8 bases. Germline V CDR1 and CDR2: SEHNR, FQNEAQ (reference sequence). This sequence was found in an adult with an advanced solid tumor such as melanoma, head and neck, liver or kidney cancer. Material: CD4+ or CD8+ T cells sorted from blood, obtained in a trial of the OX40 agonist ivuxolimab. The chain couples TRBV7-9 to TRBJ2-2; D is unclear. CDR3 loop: CASSLEPSNTGELFF. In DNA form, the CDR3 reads TGTGCCAGCAGCTTAGAGCCCTCAAACACCGGGGAGCTGTTTTTT.